This TCR beta chain is from a study of T cells after yellow fever vaccination. The CDR3 is 17 residues long. V was pared by 0 bases and J by 1 base, with 14 bases between. The germline V gene has CDR1 SGDLS and CDR2 YYNGEE. In making TCR cDNA, 5'RACE template switching added a universal primer site and UMIs to it. TCRdb reprocessed the 5' RACE reads with MiXCR, giving one entry per CDR3 protein. The sample records about 32,000 distinct CDR3 sequences, approximately 7% being singletons. This receptor was taken from a man aged 18 to 30 who received the YFV17D yellow fever vaccine. The sequencing used PBMCs, either bulk or a sorted T-cell subset (CD4+, CD8+, memory, or dextramer-sorted; not recorded which), collected on the day of the first yellow fever vaccination. V usage is TRBV9 and J usage is TRBJ2-1; tentatively, D is TRBD2 (7 bases). CDR3 in DNA: TGTGCCAGCAGCGTAGGGGGGGGCTTGGGATCCTACAATGAGCAGTTCTTC. Its translation is CASSVGGGLGSYNEQFF.